This T cell receptor beta chain comes out of a study of T cell repertoires in cytomegalovirus infection (dated by TCRdb to between 2018 and 2021). Turning to the overall study: Donor HLA type was relevant to the analysis, because carriage of CMV infection together with the matching HLA type was indicated by public TCR beta signatures. Study-level results and caveats: Carriers of CMV infection plus the relevant HLA type were discriminated by the cumulative frequency of public TCR beta family members in the study cohort and in an independent roughly 340-donor cohort. The ex vivo response was dominated by HLA-C-restricted CMV-specific TCR beta clonotypes, which also provided the single most frequent clonotype in two of eight donors.

CDR1 and CDR2, per the germline V gene (reference sequence), are DFQATT and SNEGSKA. V loses 1 base of germline sequence and J loses 2 bases, and the interval between the two ends is 16 bases. The CDR3 starts with the cysteine, ends with the phenylalanine, and has 16 residues. Only the CDR3 portion is preserved as DNA: 48 bases, with reading frame beginning at the first base. With regard to this clonotype: Which antigen it targets is not known. No base-level quality is on record; no much larger clone is a single base apart.

The sequencer listed for this sample is Illumina HiSeq 1500. Starting from the raw public reads, TCRdb applied fastp trimming at Q25, assembled clones with MiXCR and retained in-frame beta chains. Entries are consolidated by CDR3 protein sequence, retaining the most common genes and DNA. Counted in this sample were about 150,000 distinct CDR3 sequences; around 24% of them appeared once. In total, the top ten clones hold approximately 11% of the sample. The sequencing input was PBMCs. The receptor was derived from a human donor in good health (CMV status not recorded). Some clones in this sample may be carry-over from other donors' samples. The sequence links TRBV20-1 to TRBJ2-3; TRBD2 is perhaps the D gene, given 5 matching bases. The CDR3: CSARGLQLPDTDTQYF. The base sequence is TGCAGTGCTAGAGGACTACAGCTGCCAGACACAGATACGCAGTATTTT.